A single sample is the source of the 27 T cell receptor beta chains below, sequenced in a study of shared clonotypes between healthy human individuals. Produced via immunoSEQ multiplex PCR; TCRdb's table is partial and in-frame only. This sample has 2 million to 3 million clones, with approximately 93% found just once. Sequenced: naive CD4+ T cells from PBMCs. Subset indicated: CD45RA+ positively selected. These receptors were taken from a man between 18 and 35 years old in good health. Some clones in this sample may be carry-over from other donors' samples.

The DNA for the CDR3 is TGCGCCAGCAGCTCGGACTTGCCCGGGGTAAACATTCAGTACTTC. It encodes CASSSDLPGVNIQYF. The genes are TRBV5-1 and TRBJ2-4; tentatively, D is TRBD2 (5 bases). With 3 bases removed from V and 6 bases from J, the gap between germline ends came to 16 bases. The CDR3 covers 15 residues. CDR1 is SGHRS and CDR2 is YFSETQ in the germline V gene.

The rearrangement joins TRBV7-9 to TRBJ1-3; TRBD1 might be the D (5 bases). Trimming took off 8 bases at V and 1 base at J, with 21 bases between the two ends. CDR1 is SEHNR, CDR2 FQNEAQ, per germline (reference sequence). The CDR3 totals 17 residues. The CDR3 DNA reads TGTGCCAGCCCCCCGGGGCGGGTTAGCATGTCTGGAAACACCATATATTTT. This gives the protein CASPPGRVSMSGNTIYF.

V and J are TRBV10-3 and TRBJ2-7, with D possibly TRBD1 on 5 matching bases. V lost 0 bases and J 1 base, leaving 13 bases between the germline ends. The germline CDR1 and CDR2 sequences are ENHRY and SYGVKD. CDR3 size: 16 residues. CDR3 in amino acids: CAISESTRGFSYEQYF. The DNA for the CDR3 is TGTGCCATCAGTGAGTCCACAAGGGGTTTTTCCTACGAGCAGTACTTC.

V gene TRBV7-9 combines with J gene TRBJ2-7, with D maybe TRBD1 (5 bases). CDR1 is SEHNR, CDR2 FQNEAQ, per germline (reference sequence). Trimming removed 3 bases at V and 2 bases at J, with 14 bases between. This CDR3 has 15 amino acids. For the CDR3, the DNA is TGTGCCAGCAGCTTGATAGGGGATTCGACCTACGAGCAGTACTTC. Protein: CASSLIGDSTYEQYF. Full variable domain (rest looked up from reference TRBV7-9 and TRBJ2-7): DTGVSQNPRHKITKRGQNVTFRCDPISEHNRLYWYRQTLGQGPEFLTYFQNEAQLEKSRLLSDRFSAERPKGSFSTLEIQRTEQGDSAMYLCASSLIGDSTYEQYFGPGTRLTVT.

The gene calls are TRBV2 and TRBJ2-3, with 11 nucleotides matching TRBD2. V dropped 4 bases and J dropped 7; count of bases not matched to a gene: 7. The CDR3 consists of 15 residues. CDR1 is SNHLY and CDR2 is FYNNEI in the germline V gene. CDR3 nucleotide sequence: TGTGCCAGCAGTGGAAATAGCGGGGGGGTGAATACGCAGTATTTT. Translation: CASSGNSGGVNTQYF.

CDR3 in amino acids: CASTGRGAQVEAFF. CDR3 sequence (DNA): TGTGCCAGCACGGGCAGAGGGGCTCAAGTTGAAGCTTTCTTT. The chain is built from TRBV25-1 and TRBJ1-1, with D tentatively TRBD1 (5 bases). The CDR3 has 14 amino acids. The V gene lost 7 bases and the J gene lost 7 bases, with 19 bases spanning the gap. CDR1 is MGHDK and CDR2 is SYGVNS in the germline V gene.

This chain uses TRBV9 with TRBJ1-1, with 7 bases lining up with TRBD1. CDR1 and CDR2 from the germline V gene are SGDLS and YYNGEE. Losses at the gene ends were 4 bases for V and 5 bases for J; bases not matched to a gene: 8. This CDR3 has 14 residues. The CDR3 protein is CASSSLTGRTEAFF. DNA of the CDR3: TGTGCCAGCAGCTCCCTGACAGGGAGGACTGAAGCTTTCTTT.

This clone was seen only once. CDR3 sequence (DNA): TGTGCCATCAGTGAGTCCAGCGGGTCCTACAATGAGCAGTTCTTC. It encodes CAISESSGSYNEQFF. This sequence joins TRBV10-3 and TRBJ2-1; D is possibly TRBD2 (6 bases). Trimming took 0 bases from V and 1 from J, leaving 7 bases between them. Germline V gene data show CDR1 as ENHRY and CDR2 as SYGVKD. The CDR3 contains 15 residues.

V gene TRBV4-1 combines with J gene TRBJ1-2; no reliable D call. Deletions cut 1 base from V and 6 bases from J, with 15 bases between. The CDR3 length is 15 residues. Germline-derived CDR1 and CDR2 are MGHRA and YSYEKL. CDR3: CASSQVLDRKDGYTF. In DNA form, the CDR3 reads TGCGCCAGCAGCCAAGTCCTGGACCGAAAGGATGGCTACACCTTC.

The rearrangement links TRBV7-2 to TRBJ1-4; D is perhaps TRBD1 (6 bases). This CDR3 has 15 amino acids. V was pared by 5 bases and J by 6 bases, with 16 bases between. Germline-derived CDR1 and CDR2 are SGHTA and FQGNSA. CDR3 nucleotide sequence: TGTGCCAGCAGCCCCGGGGGGGCTTTTTATGAAAAACTGTTTTTT. Translated: CASSPGGAFYEKLFF.

The chain couples TRBV6-1 to TRBJ2-2, with 10 bases identical to TRBD2. From germline, CDR1 is MNHNS and CDR2 SASEGT. V shed 4 bases and J 6 bases; nucleotides not matched to a gene: 11. This CDR3 is built from 17 residues. In DNA, the CDR3 is TGTGCCAGCAGTGGAGCTAGCGGGAGTTTTCTCTCCGGGGAGCTGTTTTTT. Protein sequence: CASSGASGSFLSGELFF.

The V call is TRBV21-1, the J call TRBJ2-3; TRBD2, as called in the table, went unchecked against the DNA. TRBV21-1 is described as a pseudogene. The CDR3 is made up of 19 amino acids. Written as DNA, the CDR3 is TGTGCCAGCAGCAAAGGACTAACCCGAGTGGGCGGGAGTAGAGATACGCAGTATTTT. Translation: CASSKGLTRVGGSRDTQYF.

In the case of this clone: Other DNA sequences in the sample encode the same CDR3. This chain uses TRBV6-5 with TRBJ1-3, with D perhaps TRBD1 (5 bases). Trimming stripped 0 bases from V and 2 bases from J, with 8 bases between. The germline CDR1 and CDR2 sequences are MNHEY and SVGAGI. CDR3 size: 15 residues. CDR3: CASSYSWGTGNTIYF. The CDR3 nucleotides read TGTGCCAGCAGTTACTCTTGGGGGACTGGAAACACCATATATTTT.

The chain has TRBV4-1 and TRBJ2-3; the match to TRBD2 covers 10 bases. V shed 0 bases, J shed 5 bases, and the junction held 8 bases outside the gene matches. CDR3 length equals 17 residues. Looked up from germline, CDR1 is MGHRA and CDR2 is YSYEKL. CDR3 loop: CASSQERPSGRIDTQYF. The CDR3 region has the DNA TGCGCCAGCAGCCAAGAAAGGCCTAGCGGGAGAATAGATACGCAGTATTTT.

The V gene is TRBV30, the J gene TRBJ2-5; D ambiguous. With the DNA end fitting TRBJ2-7 better, the J assignment may be wrong. The CDR3 loop spans 12 amino acids. The germline gives CDR1 GTSNPN, CDR2 SVGIG (reference sequence). The CDR3 DNA sequence: TGTGCCTGGAGTGTACTTATAGACGAGCAGTACTTC. Translated, it gives CAWSVLIDEQYF.

This clone has a single count. The genes are TRBV7-2 and TRBJ2-3; D ambiguous. The CDR3 covers 13 residues. The V end was cut by 2 bases, the J end by 3 bases, with 6 bases between. The germline V gene has CDR1 SGHTA and CDR2 FQGNSA. In nucleotides, the CDR3 is TGTGCCAGCAGCTTAAGTGCGACAGATACGCAGTATTTT. Encoded protein: CASSLSATDTQYF.

This clone was picked up one time. This chain links TRBV7-3 with TRBJ1-3; tentative D call: TRBD1 (6 bases). CDR3 length: 14 residues. The V and J ends lost 3 bases and 2 bases respectively, with 8 bases between them. CDR1 is SGHTA and CDR2 is FQGTGA in the germline V gene. In DNA form, the CDR3 reads TGTGCCAGCAGCTTGGGGGCCGCTGGAAACACCATATATTTT. This translates into CASSLGAAGNTIYF. The entire variable domain, with the rest obtained from reference TRBV7-3 and TRBJ1-3, is as follows: GAGVSQTPSNKVTEKGKYVELRCDPISGHTALYWYRQSLGQGPEFLIYFQGTGAADDSGLPNDRFFAVRPEGSVSTLKIQRTERGDSAVYLCASSLGAAGNTIYFGEGSWLTVV.

The V and J genes are TRBV7-9 and TRBJ2-3, with 8 nucleotides matching TRBD1. This CDR3 contains 15 residues. CDR1 and CDR2 from the germline V gene are SEHNR and FQNEAQ (reference sequence). Trimming removed 6 bases from V and 3 bases from J; junction bases left unmatched: 8. CDR3 residues: CASSPGQGTTDTQYF. DNA of the CDR3: TGTGCCAGCAGTCCTGGACAGGGAACAACAGATACGCAGTATTTT.

V is TRBV19 and J is TRBJ2-7, with 7 bases matching TRBD2. CDR1 is LNHDA and CDR2 is SQIVND in the germline V gene (reference sequence). The CDR3 loop spans 15 amino acids. The J segment lost 0 bases and the V segment lost 6 bases, leaving 8 bases of the junction unmatched. CDR3 sequence reads: CASRLGGGSSYEQYF. The CDR3, as DNA: TGTGCCAGTAGGCTGGGTGGCGGGAGCTCCTACGAGCAGTACTTC.

The J gene is TRBJ2-2, the V gene TRBV7-3, with TRBD2 matching over 11 bases. Germline V gene data show CDR1 as SGHTA and CDR2 as FQGTGA. CDR3 length equals 16 residues. V was clipped by 2 bases and J by 3 bases; unmatched bases: 2. The CDR3 nucleotides read TGTGCCAGCAGCTTAGGGACTAGCGGAGACACCGGGGAGCTGTTTTTT. Protein: CASSLGTSGDTGELFF.

The chain employs TRBV28 and TRBJ2-5; TRBD2 aligns across 11 bases. J gave up 5 bases and V 7 bases, and 12 bases lay outside the gene matches. CDR3 length equals 16 residues. CDR1 and CDR2 from the germline V gene are MDHEN and SYDVKM. DNA for the CDR3: TGTGCCAGCACCCTGACTAGCGGGGCTCGGGGGGAGACCCAGTACTTC. It encodes CASTLTSGARGETQYF.

The V call is TRBV5-1, the J call TRBJ2-2; D perhaps matches TRBD2 (5 bases). V gave up 6 bases and J gave up 4 bases, with 10 bases separating them. Germline V CDR1 and CDR2: SGHRS, YFSETQ. The CDR3 consists of 13 residues. The CDR3 coding sequence is TGCGCCAGCACCATCGAGGGCACCGGGGAGCTGTTTTTT. It codes for CASTIEGTGELFF.

V usage is TRBV19 and J usage is TRBJ2-2; TRBD1 aligns across 7 bases. The CDR3 runs 14 residues. The ends lost 6 bases at V and 5 bases at J; junction bases unmatched: 6. Germline V gene sequence: CDR1 LNHDA, CDR2 SQIVND (reference sequence). This CDR3 reads CASRPGQRTGELFF. CDR3 DNA: TGTGCCAGTAGGCCGGGACAGAGAACCGGGGAGCTGTTTTTT.

The CDR3 sequence: CSVCRRGGETQYF. Here the CDR3 DNA reads TGCAGCGTTTGCCGTCGGGGGGGGGAGACCCAGTACTTC. This chain links TRBV29-1 with TRBJ2-5; 8 bases are shared with TRBD2. This CDR3 region has 13 residues. Looked up from germline, CDR1 is SQVTM and CDR2 is ANQGSEA. The J segment lost 5 bases and the V segment lost 5 bases, leaving 7 bases of the junction unmatched.

The genes are TRBV28 and TRBJ2-1; a possible D gene is TRBD1 (5 bases). V lost 2 bases and J lost 8, with 25 bases in between. The CDR3 extends over 18 amino acids. Germline assignment: CDR1 MDHEN and CDR2 SYDVKM. This chain's CDR3 is CASSLVRLGHRRTDEQFF. CDR3 DNA sequence: TGTGCCAGCAGTTTAGTACGGTTAGGACACCGAAGGACGGATGAGCAGTTCTTC.

The chain couples TRBV28 to TRBJ1-2, with unresolved D. Germline values: CDR1 MDHEN, CDR2 SYDVKM. The length of the CDR3 is 13 residues. Trimming pared 7 bases from V and 2 bases from J, leaving 11 bases between. The CDR3 sequence: CASTLGRNYGYTF. The CDR3 bases are TGTGCCAGCACCCTTGGACGGAACTATGGCTACACCTTC.

The rearrangement links TRBV19 to TRBJ1-1, with D perhaps TRBD1 (6 bases). Germline V CDR1 and CDR2: LNHDA, SQIVND (reference sequence). CDR3 size: 13 residues. V dropped 10 bases and J dropped 1 base, with 13 bases sitting between them. CDR3 nucleotide sequence: TGTGCCATTTTGGGGGCAGGGAACACTGAAGCTTTCTTT. Its protein product is CAILGAGNTEAFF.